Here is one T cell receptor (beta chain) with its context. The antigen remains unidentified. This entry is derived from a study of cytomegalovirus exposure and HLA in healthy donors. Study-wide results and caveats: TCR association rates varied by HLA locus in a later analysis, with DRB1 highest and HLA-C lowest.

Germline lookup yields CDR1 SQVTM and CDR2 ANQGSEA. Trimming cost V 4 bases and J 1 base, with 4 bases left between them. The CDR3 has 12 residues. 60 Vbeta and 13 Jbeta primers were used in PCR. Assay: immunoSEQ multiplex PCR; the TCRdb copy retains only in-frame clones and omits some. The sample holds around 200,000 clones, approximately 86% seen once. This sequence was found in a woman between 25 and 40 years old in good health and CMV-seronegative. Sequenced sample: PBMCs. The chain employs TRBV29-1 and TRBJ2-2; no definite D call. The chain's CDR3 is CSVGQNTGELFF. CDR3 coding DNA: TGCAGCGTTGGGCAGAACACCGGGGAGCTGTTTTTT.